These 17 T cell receptor beta chains originate from one sample sequenced in a study of T cell repertoires in cytomegalovirus infection. From the reads, TCRdb called clonotypes with MiXCR, one entry per CDR3 protein. The repertoire holds hundreds of thousands of distinct CDR3 sequences, with more than 20% as singletons. Material for sequencing was CD8+ T cells from PBMCs. Source of these receptors: a human donor in good health (CMV status not recorded). Some clones in this sample may be carry-over from other donors' samples.

The chain recombines TRBV7-9 with TRBJ1-1; unclear D gene. The V end lost 4 bases, the J end lost 4 bases, and 16 bases lay between the germline ends. The CDR3 has 15 residues. CDR1 SEHNR and CDR2 FQNEAQ come from the germline V gene (reference sequence). CDR3 region: CASSSPDVRSTEAFF. The CDR3 coding sequence is TGTGCCAGCAGCTCCCCCGACGTACGAAGCACTGAAGCTTTCTTT.

The genes are TRBV4-2 and TRBJ1-2; D remains ambiguous. V gave up 0 bases and J gave up 3 bases, with 8 bases separating them. The germline V gene has CDR1 LGHNA and CDR2 YNFKEQ. This CDR3 contains 14 residues. The CDR3 spells CASSQDRADYGYTF. Here the CDR3 DNA reads TGTGCCAGCAGCCAAGATAGGGCGGACTATGGCTACACCTTC.

The sample holds one count of this clonotype. A much more abundant neighbour one base away suggests this may be a read error. CDR3 in DNA: TGTGCCAGCAGTTACGGGACAGGGCTAGATACGCAGGATTTT. It codes for CASSYGTGLDTQDF. V and J are TRBV6-5 and TRBJ2-3; the match to TRBD1 covers 9 bases. The CDR3 has 14 residues. Germline-derived CDR1 and CDR2 are MNHEY and SVGAGI.

This clonotype was seen ten or more times. J is TRBJ2-5 and V is TRBV7-2, with TRBD2 as a possible D gene (5 bases). There are 15 residues in the CDR3. Germline V lookup: CDR1 SGHTA, CDR2 FQGNSA. Trimming pared 4 bases from V and 1 base from J, leaving 13 bases between. CDR3 loop: CASSYPSGSQETQYF. For the CDR3, the DNA is TGTGCCAGCAGCTACCCCTCGGGGAGCCAAGAGACCCAGTACTTC. The full variable domain, in which reference TRBV7-2 and TRBJ2-5 provide the parts outside the CDR3, is GAGVSQSPSNKVTEKGKDVELRCDPISGHTALYWYRQSLGQGLEFLIYFQGNSAPDKSGLPSDRFSAERTGGSVSTLTIQRTQQEDSAVYLCASSYPSGSQETQYFGPGTRLLVL.

There are a few counts of this clonotype. The genes are TRBV7-9 and TRBJ1-1; D perhaps matches TRBD1 (5 bases). The CDR3 runs 14 residues. V was clipped by 6 bases and J by 4 bases, with 15 bases between them. Looked up from germline, CDR1 is SEHNR and CDR2 is FQNEAQ (reference sequence). The DNA for the CDR3 is TGTGCCAGCAGAAATTTGGGGGGGGGCACTGAAGCTTTCTTT. Protein: CASRNLGGGTEAFF.

This clonotype was counted many times. This chain links TRBV7-9 with TRBJ2-1, with a possible D match to TRBD2 (6 bases). Looked up from germline, CDR1 is SEHNR and CDR2 is FQNEAQ (reference sequence). CDR3 length: 16 amino acids. V was cut by 10 bases and J by 3 bases, with 22 bases left in between. In DNA, the CDR3 is TGTGCCACTACAAACGGCGGGGTGGATAACTACAATGAGCAGTTCTTC. Translation gives CATTNGGVDNYNEQFF.

This clonotype occurred a few times. This chain connects TRBV12-3 or TRBV12-4 to TRBJ2-2; 9 bases align to TRBD1. This CDR3 has 15 amino acids. The V gene end was trimmed by 5 bases and the J gene end by 7 bases; junction bases not matched to a gene: 8. The CDR3 is CASSRLGQGVGELFF. In DNA form, the CDR3 reads TGTGCCAGCAGTCGATTGGGACAGGGTGTCGGGGAGCTGTTTTTT.

This clonotype occurred many times. The J gene is TRBJ1-1, the V gene TRBV7-2; D is possibly TRBD1 (6 bases). The germline CDR1 and CDR2 sequences are SGHTA and FQGNSA. The length of the CDR3 is 15 residues. V lost 0 bases to trimming and J lost 4 bases, with 12 bases between them. In DNA form, the CDR3 reads TGTGCCAGCAGCTTAGCCCTGACAGGCGGCACTGAAGCTTTCTTT. This translates into CASSLALTGGTEAFF.

This clonotype was counted a few times. This sequence joins TRBV7-3 and TRBJ2-1; D not resolved. V was trimmed by 1 base and J by 1 base, leaving 8 bases between them. Per the germline V gene, CDR1 is SGHTA and CDR2 is FQGTGA. This CDR3 contains 15 residues. The CDR3 sequence is CASSLKGGSYNEQFF. The CDR3 bases are TGTGCCAGCAGCTTAAAGGGTGGTTCCTACAATGAGCAGTTCTTC.

The V call is TRBV29-1, the J call TRBJ2-2, with D hard to call. The CDR3 loop spans 11 amino acids. From germline, CDR1 is SQVTM and CDR2 ANQGSEA. Between the trimmed V and J ends, which lost 4 bases and 6 bases, there was a span of 6 bases. CDR3 sequence reads: CSVGQAGELFF. CDR3 sequence (DNA): TGCAGCGTTGGTCAGGCCGGGGAGCTGTTTTTT.

V and J are TRBV27 and TRBJ2-3, with D possibly TRBD1 on 7 matching bases. V was shortened by 0 bases and J by 0 bases, with 16 bases between the two germline ends. CDR1 is MNHEY, CDR2 SMNVEV, per germline (reference sequence). This CDR3 contains 18 residues. The CDR3, as DNA: TGTGCCAGCAGTTTATCGTGGGGGGACAGCACTAGCACAGATACGCAGTATTTT. Its protein product is CASSLSWGDSTSTDTQYF.

The chain employs TRBV29-1 and TRBJ2-4; TRBD2 might be the D (7 bases). CDR3 length: 15 residues. Trimming cost V 6 bases and J 1 base, with 16 bases left between them. Germline loops: CDR1 SQVTM, CDR2 ANQGSEA. CDR3 coding DNA: TGCAGCGTCCAAGGGGGGGGGCCCGCCAAAAACATTCAGTACTTC. Amino acid sequence: CSVQGGGPAKNIQYF.

Note on this clonotype: A clone one base away is much larger, so this may be a read error. This chain connects TRBV12-3 or TRBV12-4 to TRBJ2-4; 9 nucleotides match TRBD1. J lost 7 bases, V lost 10 bases, and 11 bases had no gene match. The CDR3 extends over 14 amino acids. CDR3: CANNPGTGLNIQYF. CDR3 sequence (DNA): TGTGCCAACAACCCCGGGACAGGGCTTAACATTCAGTACTTC.

The chain uses TRBV6-2 or TRBV6-3 and TRBJ1-2; the match to TRBD1 covers 8 bases. CDR3 size: 14 residues. The V gene end was trimmed by 0 bases and the J gene end by 9 bases; junction bases not matched to a gene: 6. Looked up from germline, CDR1 is MNHEY and CDR2 is SVGEGT. In DNA, the CDR3 is TGTGCCAGCAGTTACTCGACAGGGGTCGTGAGCTACACCTTC. Its translation: CASSYSTGVVSYTF.

The chain joins TRBV20-1 to TRBJ1-4; 7 positions agree with TRBD1. Germline V gene lookup returns CDR1 DFQATT and CDR2 SNEGSKA (reference sequence). V was pared by 7 bases and J by 10 bases, with 12 bases of the junction left unmatched. CDR3 size: 13 residues. CDR3: CSVLDRERGKLFF. The CDR3 nucleotides read TGCAGTGTCCTTGACAGGGAGAGAGGAAAACTGTTTTTT.

The rearrangement uses TRBV29-1 and TRBJ2-7; D unresolved. V shed 7 bases and J shed 0 bases, with 13 bases lying between them. Germline CDR1 reads SQVTM; CDR2 reads ANQGSEA. This CDR3 contains 13 residues. The CDR3, as DNA: TGCAGCGCCGTGGGCCAAGACTCCTACGAGCAGTACGTC. It encodes CSAVGQDSYEQYV.

The chain carries TRBV11-2 and TRBJ2-5; TRBD1 matches 10 bases. Germline CDR1 SGHAT, CDR2 FQNNGV. The ends lost 1 base at V and 3 bases at J; junction bases unmatched: 5. The CDR3 has 16 residues. CDR3 DNA sequence: TGTGCCAGCAGCTTAGCCTCCGGACAGGGGGAAGAGACCCAGTACTTC. It yields the protein CASSLASGQGEETQYF.